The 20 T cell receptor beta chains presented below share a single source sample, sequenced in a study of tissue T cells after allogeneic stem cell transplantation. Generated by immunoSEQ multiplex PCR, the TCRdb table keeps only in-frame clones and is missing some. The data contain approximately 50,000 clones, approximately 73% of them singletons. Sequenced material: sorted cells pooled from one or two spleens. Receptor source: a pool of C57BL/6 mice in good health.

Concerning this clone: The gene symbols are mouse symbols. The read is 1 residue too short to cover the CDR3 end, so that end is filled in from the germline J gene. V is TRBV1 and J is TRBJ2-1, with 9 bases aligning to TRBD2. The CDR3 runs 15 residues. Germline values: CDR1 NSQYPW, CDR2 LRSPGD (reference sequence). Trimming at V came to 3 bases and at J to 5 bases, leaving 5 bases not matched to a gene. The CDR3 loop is CTCSADWGPDAEQFF. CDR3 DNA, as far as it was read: TGCACCTGCAGTGCCGACTGGGGGCCAGATGCTGAGCAGTTC. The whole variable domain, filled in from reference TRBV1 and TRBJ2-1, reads VTLLEQNPRWRLVPRGQAVNLRCILKNSQYPWMSWYQQDLQKQLQWLFTLRSPGDKEVKSLPGADYLATRVTDTELRLQVANMSQGRTLYCTCSADWGPDAEQFFGPGTRLTVL.

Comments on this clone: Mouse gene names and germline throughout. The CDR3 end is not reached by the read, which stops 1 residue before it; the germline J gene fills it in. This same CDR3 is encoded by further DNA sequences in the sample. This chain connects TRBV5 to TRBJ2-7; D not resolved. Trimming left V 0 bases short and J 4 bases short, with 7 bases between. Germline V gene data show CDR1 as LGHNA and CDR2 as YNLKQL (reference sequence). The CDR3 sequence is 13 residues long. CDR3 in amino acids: CASSQDRQYEQYF. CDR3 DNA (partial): TGTGCCAGCAGCCAAGATAGGCAGTATGAACAGTAC.

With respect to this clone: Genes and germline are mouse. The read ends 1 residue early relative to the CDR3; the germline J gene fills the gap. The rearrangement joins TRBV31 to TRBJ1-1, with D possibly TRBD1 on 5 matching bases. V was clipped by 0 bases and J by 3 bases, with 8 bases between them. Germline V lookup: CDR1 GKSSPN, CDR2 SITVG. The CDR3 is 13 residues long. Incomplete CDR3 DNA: TGTGCCTGGAGTCTTCAGGGAGACACAGAAGTCTTC. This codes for CAWSLQGDTEVF. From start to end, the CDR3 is CAWSLQGDTEVFF.

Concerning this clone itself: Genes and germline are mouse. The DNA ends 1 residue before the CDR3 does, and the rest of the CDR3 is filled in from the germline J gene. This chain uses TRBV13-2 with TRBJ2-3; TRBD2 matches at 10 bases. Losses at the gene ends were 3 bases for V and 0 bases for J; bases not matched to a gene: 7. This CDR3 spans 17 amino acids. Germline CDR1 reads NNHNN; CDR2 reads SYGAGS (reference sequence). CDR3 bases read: TGTGCCAGCGGTGGGAAGGGACTGGGGCCTAGTGCAGAAACGCTGTAT. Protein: CASGGKGLGPSAETLY. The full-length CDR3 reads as CASGGKGLGPSAETLYF.

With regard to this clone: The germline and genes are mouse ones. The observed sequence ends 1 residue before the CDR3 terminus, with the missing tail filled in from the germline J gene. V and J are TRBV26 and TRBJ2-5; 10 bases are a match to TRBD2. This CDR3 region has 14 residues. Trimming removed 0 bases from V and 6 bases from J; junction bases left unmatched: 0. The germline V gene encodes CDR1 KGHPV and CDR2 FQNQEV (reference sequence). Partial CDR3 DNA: TGTGCCAGCAGTCTGTCGGACTGGGGGGACACCCAGTAC. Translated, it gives CASSLSDWGDTQY. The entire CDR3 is CASSLSDWGDTQYF.

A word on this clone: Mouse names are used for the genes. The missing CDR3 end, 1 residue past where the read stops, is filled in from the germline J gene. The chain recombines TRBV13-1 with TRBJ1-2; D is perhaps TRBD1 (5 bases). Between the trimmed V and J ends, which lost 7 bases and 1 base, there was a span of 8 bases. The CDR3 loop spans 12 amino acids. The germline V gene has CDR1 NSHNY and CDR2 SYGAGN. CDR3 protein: CASADRNSDYTF. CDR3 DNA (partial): TGTGCCAGCGCCGACAGAAACTCCGACTACACC.

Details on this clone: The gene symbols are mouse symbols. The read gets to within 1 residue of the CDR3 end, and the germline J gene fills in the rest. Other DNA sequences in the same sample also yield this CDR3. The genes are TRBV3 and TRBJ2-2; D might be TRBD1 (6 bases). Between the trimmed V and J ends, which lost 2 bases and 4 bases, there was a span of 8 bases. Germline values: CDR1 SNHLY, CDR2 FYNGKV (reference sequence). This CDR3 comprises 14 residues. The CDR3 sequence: CASSLKQGTGQLYF. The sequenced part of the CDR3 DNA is TGTGCCAGCAGCTTAAAACAGGGCACCGGGCAGCTCTAC.

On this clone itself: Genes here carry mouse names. Incomplete CDR3 DNA: TGTGGTGCTAGGGATCCGGGGTCACACACAGAAGTCTTC. This sequence encodes CGARDPGSHTEVF. The CDR3 reads in full as CGARDPGSHTEVFF. The V gene is TRBV20, the J gene TRBJ1-1, with D uncertain. The read gets to within 1 residue of the CDR3 end, and the germline J gene fills in the rest. CDR3 length equals 14 residues. V shed 0 bases and J shed 3 bases, with 11 bases lying between them. Germline CDR1 and CDR2: GFQATS and STVNSAI. The complete variable domain, with remaining parts taken from reference TRBV20 and TRBJ1-1, reads GALVYQYPRRTICKSGTSMRMECQAVGFQATSVAWYRQSPQKTFELIALSTVNSAIKYEQNFTQEKFPISHPNLSFSSMTVLNAYLEDRGLYLCGARDPGSHTEVFFGKGTRLTVV.

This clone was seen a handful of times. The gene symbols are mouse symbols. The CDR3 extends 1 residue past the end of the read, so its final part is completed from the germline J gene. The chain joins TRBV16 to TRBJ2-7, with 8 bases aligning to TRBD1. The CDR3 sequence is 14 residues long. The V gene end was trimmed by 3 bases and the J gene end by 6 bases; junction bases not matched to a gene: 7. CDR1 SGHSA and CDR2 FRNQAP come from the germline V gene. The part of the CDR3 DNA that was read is TGTGCAAGCAGCTTCCTCCAGGGGGCGCGTGAACAGTAC. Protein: CASSFLQGAREQY. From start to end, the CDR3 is CASSFLQGAREQYF.

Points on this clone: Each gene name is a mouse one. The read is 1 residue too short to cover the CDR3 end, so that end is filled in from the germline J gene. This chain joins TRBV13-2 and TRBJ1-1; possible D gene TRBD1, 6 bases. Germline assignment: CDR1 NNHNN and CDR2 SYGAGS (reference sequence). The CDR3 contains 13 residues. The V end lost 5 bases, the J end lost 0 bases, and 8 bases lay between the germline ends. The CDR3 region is CASGDSANTEVFF. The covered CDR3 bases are TGTGCCAGCGGGGACAGTGCAAACACAGAAGTCTTC.

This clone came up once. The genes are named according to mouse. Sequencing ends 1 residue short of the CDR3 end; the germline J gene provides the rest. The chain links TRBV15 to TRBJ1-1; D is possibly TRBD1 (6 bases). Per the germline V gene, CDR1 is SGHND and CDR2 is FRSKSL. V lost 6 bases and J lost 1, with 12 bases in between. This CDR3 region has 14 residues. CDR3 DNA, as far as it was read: TGTGCCAGCAGCCCCGGGGACAAAAACACAGAAGTCTTC. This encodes CASSPGDKNTEVF. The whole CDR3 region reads CASSPGDKNTEVFF.

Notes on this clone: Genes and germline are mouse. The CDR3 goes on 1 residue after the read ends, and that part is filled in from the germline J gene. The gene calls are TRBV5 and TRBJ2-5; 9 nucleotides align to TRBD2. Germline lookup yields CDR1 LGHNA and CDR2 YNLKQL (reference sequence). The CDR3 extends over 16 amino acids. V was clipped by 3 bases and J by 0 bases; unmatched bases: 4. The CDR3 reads CASSHPTGGNQDTQYF. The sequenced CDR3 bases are TGTGCCAGCAGCCACCCGACTGGGGGTAACCAAGACACCCAGTAC.

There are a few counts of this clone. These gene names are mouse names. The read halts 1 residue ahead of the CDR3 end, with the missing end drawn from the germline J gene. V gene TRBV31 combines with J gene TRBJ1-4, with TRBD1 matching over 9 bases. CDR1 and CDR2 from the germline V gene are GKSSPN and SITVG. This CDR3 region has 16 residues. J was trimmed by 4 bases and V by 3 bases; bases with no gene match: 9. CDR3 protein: CAWRDPGQGLNERLFF. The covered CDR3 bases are TGTGCCTGGAGAGATCCGGGACAGGGCCTCAACGAAAGATTATTT.

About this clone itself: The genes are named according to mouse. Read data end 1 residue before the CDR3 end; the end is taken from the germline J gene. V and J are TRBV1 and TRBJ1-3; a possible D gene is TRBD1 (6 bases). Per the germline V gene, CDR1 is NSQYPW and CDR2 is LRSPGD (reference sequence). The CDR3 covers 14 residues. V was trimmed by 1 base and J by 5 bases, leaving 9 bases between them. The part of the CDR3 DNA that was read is TGCACCTGCAGTGCAGCACAGGGCAGAAATACGCTCTAT. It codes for CTCSAAQGRNTLY. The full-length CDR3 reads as CTCSAAQGRNTLYF. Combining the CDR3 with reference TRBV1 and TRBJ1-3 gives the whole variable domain VTLLEQNPRWRLVPRGQAVNLRCILKNSQYPWMSWYQQDLQKQLQWLFTLRSPGDKEVKSLPGADYLATRVTDTELRLQVANMSQGRTLYCTCSAAQGRNTLYFGEGSRLIVV.

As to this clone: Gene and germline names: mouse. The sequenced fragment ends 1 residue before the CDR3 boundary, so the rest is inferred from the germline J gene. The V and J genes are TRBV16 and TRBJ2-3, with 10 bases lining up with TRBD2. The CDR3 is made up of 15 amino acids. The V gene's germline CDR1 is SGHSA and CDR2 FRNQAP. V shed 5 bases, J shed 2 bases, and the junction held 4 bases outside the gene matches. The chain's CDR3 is CASSILGGFAETLYF. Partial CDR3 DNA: TGTGCAAGCAGCATACTGGGGGGGTTTGCAGAAACGCTGTAT.

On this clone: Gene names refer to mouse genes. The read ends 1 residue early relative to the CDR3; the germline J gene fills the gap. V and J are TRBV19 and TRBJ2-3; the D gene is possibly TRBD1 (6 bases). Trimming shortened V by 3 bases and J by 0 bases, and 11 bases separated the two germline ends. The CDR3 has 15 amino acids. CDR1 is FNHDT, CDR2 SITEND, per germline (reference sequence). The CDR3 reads CASSTGQISAETLYF. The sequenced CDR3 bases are TGTGCCAGCAGTACGGGACAAATTAGTGCAGAAACGCTGTAT. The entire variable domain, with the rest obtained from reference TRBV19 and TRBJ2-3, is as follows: GGIITQTPKFLIGQEGQKLTLKCQQNFNHDTMYWYRQDSGKGLRLIYYSITENDLQKGDLSEGYDASREKKSSFSLTVTSAQKNEMAVFLCASSTGQISAETLYFGSGTRLTVL.

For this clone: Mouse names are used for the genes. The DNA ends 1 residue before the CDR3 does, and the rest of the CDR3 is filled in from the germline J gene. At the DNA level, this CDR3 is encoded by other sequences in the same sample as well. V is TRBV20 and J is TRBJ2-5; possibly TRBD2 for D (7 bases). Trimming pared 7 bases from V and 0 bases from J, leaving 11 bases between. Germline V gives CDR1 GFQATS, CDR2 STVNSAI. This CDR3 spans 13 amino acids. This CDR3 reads CGDLGGNQDTQYF. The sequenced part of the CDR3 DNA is TGTGGTGACTTGGGGGGCAACCAAGACACCCAGTAC.

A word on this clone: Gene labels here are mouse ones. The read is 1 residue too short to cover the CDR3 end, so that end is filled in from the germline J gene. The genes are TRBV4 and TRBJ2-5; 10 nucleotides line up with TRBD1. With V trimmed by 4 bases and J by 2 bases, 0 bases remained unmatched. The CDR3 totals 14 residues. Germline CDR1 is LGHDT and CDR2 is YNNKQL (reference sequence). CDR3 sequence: CASSWDRGQDTQYF. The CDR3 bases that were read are TGTGCCAGCAGCTGGGACAGGGGCCAAGACACCCAGTAC.

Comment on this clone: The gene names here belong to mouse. CDR3 amino acids: CASSGTGGDEQYF. Incomplete CDR3 DNA: TGTGCCAGCAGCGGGACAGGGGGCGATGAACAGTAC. J is TRBJ2-7 and V is TRBV19, with 12 bases fitting TRBD1. The read ends 1 residue shy of where the CDR3 ends; the end is completed using the germline J gene. There are 13 residues in the CDR3. From germline, CDR1 is FNHDT and CDR2 SITEND (reference sequence). V dropped 5 bases and J dropped 5; count of bases not matched to a gene: 2.

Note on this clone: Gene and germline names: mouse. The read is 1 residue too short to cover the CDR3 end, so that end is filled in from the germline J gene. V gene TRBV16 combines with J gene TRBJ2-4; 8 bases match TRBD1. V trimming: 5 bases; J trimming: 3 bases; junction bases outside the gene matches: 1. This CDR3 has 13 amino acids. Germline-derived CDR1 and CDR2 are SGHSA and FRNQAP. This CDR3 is CASSRDRQNTLYF. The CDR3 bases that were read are TGTGCAAGCAGCCGGGACAGGCAAAACACCTTGTAC.